This is a list of T cell receptor beta chains from one sample in a study of B cell selection in AIRE deficiency. Profiling relied on immunoSEQ multiplex PCR, and the TCRdb table lists in-frame clones only, not all of them. The sample includes about 15,000 clones, approximately 94% seen only once; the top ten take roughly 1%. The sample consisted of Tregs sorted from PBMCs. The origin of the receptors is a human donor with AIRE deficiency. Each CDR3 is given with its conserved first and last residue. D genes are given only for firm matches. The size entry is marked missing in some rows and otherwise reads once, few, many or a size class.

D,J,size,V,DNA,CDR3
TRBD2,TRBJ2-3,NA,TRBV9,TGTGCCAGCAGCCGGAGTAGCGGGAGGATCACAGATACGCAGTATTTT,CASSRSSGRITDTQYF
NA,TRBJ2-7,NA,TRBV18,TGTGCCAGCTCACCGAATACAGGTACCTACGAGCAGTACTTC,CASSPNTGTYEQYF
TRBD1,TRBJ2-3,NA,TRBV7-6,TGTGCCAGCAGCCCTCTGGGGACAGGGGGTCCGGATACGCAGTATTTT,CASSPLGTGGPDTQYF
NA,TRBJ2-7,once,TRBV6-1,TGTGCCAGCAGTCTCCGAAGATACGAGCAGTACTTC,CASSLRRYEQYF
NA,TRBJ2-1,NA,TRBV29-1,TGCAGCGTCCTACTACGGACAGCCTCCAATGAGCAGTTCTTC,CSVLLRTASNEQFF
NA,TRBJ1-2,NA,TRBV19,TGTGCCAGTAGTTTTACAGGGAGTGGCTATGGCTACACCTTC,CASSFTGSGYGYTF
NA,TRBJ2-7,NA,TRBV19,TGTGCCAGTAGAAGGACGGAACTCCCCTACGAGCAGTACTTC,CASRRTELPYEQYF
NA,TRBJ1-3,NA,TRBV28,TGTGCCAGCAGTTTAAGGGGATTTGGAAACACCATATATTTT,CASSLRGFGNTIYF
TRBD2,TRBJ2-7,once,TRBV4-2,TGTGCCAGCAGCCAAGTTCTTGGGCTAGCGGGAGACTCCTCCTACGAGCAGTACTTC,CASSQVLGLAGDSSYEQYF
NA,TRBJ2-1,NA,TRBV25-1,TGTGCCAGCAGTGAATACAGACCCCCTGTCAATGAGCAGTTCTTC,CASSEYRPPVNEQFF
NA,TRBJ2-1,NA,TRBV19,TGTGCCAGTAGTGTCGCCGGGGGCTACAATGAGCAGTTCTTC,CASSVAGGYNEQFF
TRBD1,TRBJ1-1,NA,TRBV7-3,TGTGCCAGCAGCTCCATCGGGACAGGGAACACTGAAGCTTTCTTT,CASSSIGTGNTEAFF
TRBD2,TRBJ2-1,NA,TRBV27,TGTGCCAGCAGTGCCCGACTAGCGGGAGGCAATGAGCAGTTCTTC,CASSARLAGGNEQFF
NA,TRBJ2-7,NA,TRBV6-9,TGTGCCAGCAGTTACTCGTCCTTAGCCTACGAGCAGTACTTC,CASSYSSLAYEQYF
TRBD2,TRBJ2-1,NA,TRBV7-4,TGTGCCAGCAGCTTACTGACTGCGGGAGGGCCCGGGGAGCAGTTCTTC,CASSLLTAGGPGEQFF
TRBD2,TRBJ2-1,NA,TRBV9,TGTGCCAGCAGCGTAAATGGGAGGGTCGGCAATGAGCAGTTCTTC,CASSVNGRVGNEQFF
TRBD2,TRBJ2-1,NA,TRBV7-4,TGTGCCAGCAGCACCTACTGGGGACGGACTAGCGGGAGTGAGCAGTTCTTC,CASSTYWGRTSGSEQFF
NA,TRBJ1-2,once,TRBV2,TGTGCCAGCAGTGAAATTCAGGGACACTATGGCTACACCTTC,CASSEIQGHYGYTF
NA,TRBJ1-2,NA,TRBV7-9,TGTGCCAGCAAACGACACATAGCTAACTATGGCTACACCTTC,CASKRHIANYGYTF
NA,TRBJ1-1,NA,TRBV4-2,TGTGCCAGCAGCTTGGACCACCGCTTGAACACTGAAGCTTTCTTT,CASSLDHRLNTEAFF
TRBD1,TRBJ2-7,NA,TRBV5-1,TGCGCCAGCAGCTTGGACAGGGGTCGCGACGAGCAGTACTTC,CASSLDRGRDEQYF
NA,TRBJ2-5,NA,TRBV18,TGTGCCAGCTCACATTCAGGGAGAGAGACCCAGTACTTC,CASSHSGRETQYF
NA,TRBJ1-6,NA,TRBV2,TGTGCCAGCAAGCGAGAGGGGCGGCGGTCACCCCTCCACTTT,CASKREGRRSPLHF
TRBD2,TRBJ2-1,NA,TRBV5-1,TGCGCCAGCAGCTTGCTAGCGGGGCCACCCGGGGTCTACAATGAGCAGTTCTTC,CASSLLAGPPGVYNEQFF
TRBD2,TRBJ2-5,once,TRBV7-9,TGTGCCAGCAGCTTAGTCCCACTAGCGGGGTACCAAGAGACCCAGTACTTC,CASSLVPLAGYQETQYF
NA,TRBJ2-3,NA,TRBV5-4,TGTGCCAGCAGCTTGGACGCCCAAGATACGCAGTATTTT,CASSLDAQDTQYF
NA,TRBJ2-6,NA,TRBV19,TGTGCCAGTAGAGAAAGGGGGGCTACCACCTCTGGGGCCAACGTCCTGACTTTC,CASRERGATTSGANVLTF
TRBD1,TRBJ2-1,NA,TRBV30,TGTGCCTGGAGTGAGGGACAGGTATTAGATGAGCAGTTCTTC,CAWSEGQVLDEQFF
TRBD1,TRBJ2-1,NA,TRBV7-6,TGTGCCAGCAGCTCGACAGGGTACAATGAGCAGTTCTTC,CASSSTGYNEQFF
TRBD2,TRBJ2-7,NA,TRBV4-2,TGTGCCAGCAGCCAAGAACCTCCGGGACTAGCGGGAGCCTACGAGCAGTACTTC,CASSQEPPGLAGAYEQYF
TRBD2,TRBJ2-3,NA,TRBV19,TGTGCCAGTAGGCTAGCGGGACCCACAGATACGCAGTATTTT,CASRLAGPTDTQYF
NA,TRBJ2-7,NA,TRBV7-2,TGTGCCAGCAGCTTCGACTCCCACGGCTACGAGCAGTACTTC,CASSFDSHGYEQYF